This T cell receptor (beta chain) derives from a study of CD8 T cells in ankylosing spondylitis. It was by quantitative 5'-RACE with molecular barcodes that TCR beta libraries were made. TCRdb fed the 5' RACE reads into MiXCR, producing one record per CDR3 protein. The sample consists of around 6,700 distinct CDR3 sequences, approximately 2.9% of them appearing once. This clonotype was observed at least ten times. Its specificity is not known. Study-wide results and limits: The authors reported significant enrichment of disease-linked clones in matched ankylosing spondylitis synovial fluid. It appeared that ankylosing spondylitis blood was characterized by a TCR beta motif of several highly homologous variants.

The CDR3 runs to 15 residues. Trimming stripped 3 bases from V and 2 bases from J, with 13 bases between. The germline CDR1 and CDR2 sequences are SGDLS and YYNGEE. What was sequenced was blood, either unsorted or a sorted T cell fraction (not recorded which). The V call is TRBV9, the J call TRBJ2-3, with unresolved D. The origin of this receptor is a female donor with ankylosing spondylitis or in good health (not recorded which). The DNA for the CDR3 is TGTGCCAGCAGCGCGGCCCGGACGCTCACAGATACGCAGTATTTT. It encodes CASSAARTLTDTQYF. The full variable domain, its missing parts supplied by reference TRBV9 and TRBJ2-3, is DSGVTQTPKHLITATGQRVTLRCSPRSGDLSVYWYQQSLDQGLQFLIQYYNGEERAKGNILERFSAQQFPDLHSELNLSSLELGDSALYFCASSAARTLTDTQYFGPGTRLTVL.